The present T cell receptor (beta chain) was sequenced within a study of T cell repertoires in cytomegalovirus infection. TCRdb re-called the reads through MiXCR, storing one row per CDR3 protein. The sample lists 900,000 to 950,000 distinct CDR3 sequences, 31% occurring once. This clonotype was seen only a few times. Its antigen is unknown. The source was cultured CD8+ T cells from PBMCs, collected from culture after CMV antigen stimulation. The sequence was obtained from a human donor in good health (CMV status not recorded). Some clones in this sample may be carry-over from other donors' samples.

Here the CDR3 DNA reads TGTGCCAGCAGTCTGACTAGCGTCGGGGAGCTGTTTTTT. It codes for CASSLTSVGELFF. The rearrangement links TRBV12-3 or TRBV12-4 to TRBJ2-2; 8 positions match TRBD2. The V gene end was trimmed by 5 bases and the J gene end by 7 bases; junction bases not matched to a gene: 3. This CDR3 has 13 amino acids.